The sample holds one count of the clone carrying this T cell receptor (beta chain). This sample stems from a study of blood T cell repertoires in COVID-19. Study summary: Samples of COVID-19 (acute and convalescent) were obtained from the United States, Italy and Spain. PBMCs, B-cell-depleted T cells, or T cells provided the cDNA or gDNA that made up the material.

Original processing notes: It was from reference gene primer amplification that nucleated cell counts were estimated. Repertoires were generated with immunoSEQ multiplex PCR, while TCRdb's copy carries only in-frame clones and drops some. V, J and clone size derive from that table, while D and trimming were established from the DNA sequence. The table records 140,000 to 150,000 clones, approximately 80% of them present only once. The CDR3 has 15 residues. CDR1 and CDR2 (germline): LNHDA, SQIVND (reference sequence). The V end lost 6 bases, the J end lost 2 bases, and 16 bases lay between the germline ends.

The receptor was isolated from a man in his fifties or sixties with acute or convalescent COVID-19. Sequencing used peripheral blood. The chain uses TRBV19 and TRBJ2-5; D might be TRBD1 (6 bases). CDR3 in amino acids: CASSIRGGLQETQYF. The CDR3, as DNA: TGTGCCAGTAGCATCCGAGGGGGTTTGCAAGAGACCCAGTACTTC.